This TCR beta chain was sequenced during a study of CD8 T cells in ankylosing spondylitis. Study observations and caveats: In reactive arthritis synovial fluid and blood, some motif variants had been reported before.

The CDR3 loop spans 14 amino acids. The germline gives CDR1 LNHNV, CDR2 YYDKDF (reference sequence). V lost 5 bases and J lost 2; bases outside the gene matches: 4. TCRdb re-called the 5' RACE reads through MiXCR, storing one row per CDR3 protein. The data show approximately 350,000 distinct CDR3 sequences, with 20% to 25% seen just once and roughly 14% held by the top ten. This clonotype was observed at least ten times. Its antigen is not known. The V gene is TRBV15, the J gene TRBJ1-2; TRBD1 matches 8 bases. This receptor was identified in a male donor with ankylosing spondylitis or in good health (not recorded which). The sequenced sample was blood, either unsorted or a sorted T cell fraction (not recorded which). CDR3 bases: TGTGCCACCAGCCTACGGACAGGGAACTATGGCTACACCTTC. Protein product: CATSLRTGNYGYTF.